One sample yielded the 31 T cell receptor beta chains listed below, sequenced in a study of T cell repertoires in cytomegalovirus infection. Their antigen targets remain unknown. TCRdb called the reads again in MiXCR, with one record for every CDR3 protein. Of about 340,000 distinct CDR3 sequences listed, 25% to 30% were seen once; the top ten hold around 18%. The sample here was cultured PBMCs, taken from culture after CMV antigen stimulation. The receptors were gathered from a human donor in good health (CMV status not recorded). Some clones in this sample may be carry-over from other donors' samples.

This sequence joins TRBV10-3 and TRBJ1-1, with 10 nucleotides matching TRBD1. This CDR3 spans 13 amino acids. Per the germline V gene, CDR1 is ENHRY and CDR2 is SYGVKD. J was trimmed by 4 bases and V by 6 bases; bases with no gene match: 2. CDR3 sequence reads: CAIRGQGITEAFF. The CDR3 DNA follows: TGTGCCATCAGGGGACAGGGGATCACTGAAGCTTTCTTT.

The chain uses TRBV11-3 and TRBJ1-4; 9 bases line up with TRBD1. The CDR3 consists of 16 residues. V trimming: 5 bases; J trimming: 5 bases; junction bases outside the gene matches: 9. CDR1 SGHNT and CDR2 YENEEA come from the germline V gene. The CDR3 bases are TGTGCCAGCAGCCCGGGACAGGGACGGCCGAATGAAAAACTGTTTTTT. The encoded protein is CASSPGQGRPNEKLFF.

This clonotype has just a few counts. This chain's CDR3 is CSVVLGRGTQYF. The CDR3 nucleotides are TGCAGCGTTGTGTTGGGGCGGGGGACCCAGTACTTC. The chain links TRBV29-1 to TRBJ2-5; TRBD2 might be the D (6 bases). The length of the CDR3 is 12 residues. Germline lookup yields CDR1 SQVTM and CDR2 ANQGSEA. The V end lost 4 bases, the J end lost 7 bases, and 13 bases lay between the germline ends.

The V call is TRBV12-3 or TRBV12-4, the J call TRBJ1-6; D is perhaps TRBD1 (6 bases). This CDR3 is 16 amino acids long. V was clipped by 5 bases and J by 8 bases, with 19 bases between them. The CDR3 reads CASSNREGGGYSPLHF. The CDR3 nucleotides are TGTGCCAGCAGTAACCGAGAGGGCGGGGGCTATTCACCCCTCCACTTT.

This clonotype was seen a few times. This sequence joins TRBV2 and TRBJ2-7, with 11 positions matching TRBD2. After removal of 6 bases from V and 5 bases from J, the junction contained 9 bases not matched to a gene. The V gene's germline CDR1 is SNHLY and CDR2 FYNNEI. This CDR3 comprises 15 residues. The DNA of the CDR3 is TGTGCCAGCAGCGGAAGACTAGCGGGAATCGACGAGCAGTACTTC. Protein product: CASSGRLAGIDEQYF. The whole variable domain, remainder taken from reference TRBV2 and TRBJ2-7, is EPEVTQTPSHQVTQMGQEVILRCVPISNHLYFYWYRQILGQKVEFLVSFYNNEISEKSEIFDDQFSVERPDGSNFTLKIRSTKLEDSAMYFCASSGRLAGIDEQYFGPGTRLTVT.

A single count supports this clonotype. This chain connects TRBV7-6 to TRBJ2-3; D is possibly TRBD2 (5 bases). V was clipped by 10 bases and J by 0 bases, with 17 bases between them. The CDR3 runs 15 residues. Looked up from germline, CDR1 is SGHVS and CDR2 is FNYEAQ. The CDR3 coding sequence is TGTGCCACCGGGGTGGCTCTGGATAGCACAGATACGCAGTATTTT. It codes for CATGVALDSTDTQYF.

This clonotype appeared a few times. This chain joins TRBV6-1 and TRBJ2-5; D gene uncertain. The V gene's germline CDR1 is MNHNS and CDR2 SASEGT. The V end lost 2 bases, the J end lost 5 bases, and 12 bases lay between the germline ends. This CDR3 contains 14 residues. The CDR3 spells CASSEWRNGETQYF. CDR3 DNA: TGTGCCAGCAGTGAATGGCGGAACGGGGAGACCCAGTACTTC.

This chain joins TRBV20-1 and TRBJ2-1; 8 bases are a match to TRBD2. V lost 6 bases and J lost 9; bases outside the gene matches: 19. Germline loops: CDR1 DFQATT, CDR2 SNEGSKA (reference sequence). This CDR3 region has 16 residues. CDR3 nucleotide sequence: TGCAGTGCCCTATCGGGGGGGCGAATGGGGGGCGCTGAGCAGTTCTTC. It translates to CSALSGGRMGGAEQFF.

This chain links TRBV4-2 with TRBJ2-7, with D unclear. Germline assignment: CDR1 LGHNA and CDR2 YNFKEQ. Trimming pared 0 bases from V and 7 bases from J, leaving 4 bases between. The CDR3 is made up of 11 amino acids. DNA for the CDR3: TGTGCCAGCAGCCAAGAGGGGGAGCAGTACTTC. Translation: CASSQEGEQYF.

The chain links TRBV27 to TRBJ2-5; 14 bases match TRBD2. The CDR3 has 19 amino acids. With V trimmed by 5 bases and J by 6 bases, 17 bases remained unmatched. Looked up from germline, CDR1 is MNHEY and CDR2 is SMNVEV (reference sequence). CDR3 sequence (DNA): TGTGCCAGCAGTGGGTCAACAGAGACCGGGACTAGCGGGAGTAAGACCCAGTACTTC. Amino acid sequence: CASSGSTETGTSGSKTQYF.

This clonotype appeared many times. This chain uses TRBV7-9 with TRBJ2-5; D is unclear. V lost 6 bases and J 3 bases, leaving 5 bases between the germline ends. This CDR3 is built from 11 residues. Germline CDR1 SEHNR, CDR2 FQNEAQ (reference sequence). The CDR3 DNA reads TGTGCCAGCAGGCCAGAAGAGACCCAGTACTTC. It specifies CASRPEETQYF.

This clonotype was seen ten or more times. V and J are TRBV6-1 and TRBJ2-7; D is unclear. CDR3 length equals 15 residues. V lost 1 base and J 2 bases, leaving 12 bases between the germline ends. Germline CDR1 is MNHNS and CDR2 is SASEGT. CDR3 residues: CASSEGVRFAYEQYF. As DNA, the CDR3 is TGTGCCAGCAGTGAAGGGGTCAGGTTTGCCTACGAGCAGTACTTC.

Many counts were recorded for this clonotype. The rearrangement links TRBV7-3 to TRBJ1-1; no definite D call. This CDR3 is built from 14 residues. Trimming took off 2 bases at V and 3 bases at J, with 10 bases between the two ends. Germline V gene lookup returns CDR1 SGHTA and CDR2 FQGTGA. The CDR3 nucleotides are TGTGCCAGCAGCTTACAGAGTTGGGACACTGAAGCTTTCTTT. As protein: CASSLQSWDTEAFF.

The V and J genes are TRBV28 and TRBJ1-2, with unresolved D. Germline V gene lookup returns CDR1 MDHEN and CDR2 SYDVKM. This CDR3 region has 13 residues. The V end lost 7 bases, the J end lost 8 bases, and 17 bases lay between the germline ends. The DNA of the CDR3 is TGTGCCAGCAACCTACTGGACGGCGGGGGCTACACCTTC. It codes for CASNLLDGGGYTF.

The CDR3, as DNA: TGTGCCAGCAGTTTATTCGGGACAGGGGGCCTTGAAGCTTTCTTT. Its protein is CASSLFGTGGLEAFF. The chain joins TRBV12-3 or TRBV12-4 to TRBJ1-1, with 12 nucleotides matching TRBD1. The CDR3 length is 15 residues. With V trimmed by 2 bases and J by 7 bases, 5 bases remained unmatched.

This clonotype has a handful of counts. V and J are TRBV12-3 or TRBV12-4 and TRBJ2-2; D is perhaps TRBD2 (6 bases). The CDR3 loop spans 14 amino acids. V shed 6 bases and J shed 7 bases, with 15 bases lying between them. The CDR3 sequence: CASRTGTPLGELFF. The CDR3 nucleotides read TGTGCCAGCAGAACCGGGACTCCCCTCGGGGAGCTGTTTTTT.

On this clonotype itself: A read error may produce the germline difference seen at one junction end. The chain carries TRBV4-1 and TRBJ2-7; 7 bases agree with TRBD2. In germline, CDR1 is MGHRA, CDR2 YSYEKL. CDR3 length equals 17 residues. The CDR3 sequence: CASSQDTPSGAPYEQYF. The DNA of the CDR3 is TGTGCCAGCAGCCAAGATACACCTAGCGGAGCACCCTACGAGCAGTACTTC.

The chain joins TRBV5-1 to TRBJ2-7; TRBD1 or TRBD2 may be the D gene (6 bases each). V shed 0 bases and J shed 5 bases, with 15 bases lying between them. From germline, CDR1 is SGHRS and CDR2 YFSETQ. The CDR3 loop spans 15 amino acids. CDR3 amino acids: CASSLEGGGSDEQYF. Here the CDR3 DNA reads TGCGCCAGCAGCTTGGAGGGGGGAGGATCGGACGAGCAGTACTTC.

V gene TRBV7-8 combines with J gene TRBJ1-2; D is possibly TRBD1 (5 bases). Looked up from germline, CDR1 is SGHVS and CDR2 is FQNEAQ. This CDR3 comprises 15 residues. Trimming cost V 5 bases and J 4 bases, with 17 bases left between them. In DNA, the CDR3 is TGTGCCAGCAGCCGCCAGGAGGGCAGGGCCTATGGCTACACCTTC. Translating it yields CASSRQEGRAYGYTF.

V usage is TRBV28 and J usage is TRBJ1-2; D is unclear. V was cut by 6 bases and J by 2 bases, with 7 bases left in between. Looked up from germline, CDR1 is MDHEN and CDR2 is SYDVKM. There are 12 residues in the CDR3. CDR3 coding DNA: TGTGCCAGCAGGCAGACAAACTATGGCTACACCTTC. As protein: CASRQTNYGYTF.

This clonotype was observed many times. V gene TRBV7-6 combines with J gene TRBJ2-3; 7 positions match TRBD1. The CDR3 is 15 amino acids. CDR1 is SGHVS, CDR2 FNYEAQ, per germline. Losses at the gene ends were 3 bases for V and 2 bases for J; bases not matched to a gene: 5. The DNA of the CDR3 is TGTGCCAGCAGCTTCCGGGACAGCCCCACAGATACGCAGTATTTT. Translation: CASSFRDSPTDTQYF.

The chain recombines TRBV28 with TRBJ2-1; 8 bases agree with TRBD2. This CDR3 region has 15 residues. V was pared by 5 bases and J by 4 bases, with 7 bases of the junction left unmatched. CDR1 is MDHEN, CDR2 SYDVKM, per germline. DNA for the CDR3: TGTGCCAGCAGTCCCCGTAGCGGGGAGTACAATGAGCAGTTCTTC. Translation: CASSPRSGEYNEQFF.

The chain employs TRBV4-1 and TRBJ2-2; no firm D call. CDR1 is MGHRA, CDR2 YSYEKL, per germline. CDR3 length equals 17 residues. The V end was cut by 1 base, the J end by 8 bases, with 20 bases between. The CDR3 region is CASSQVDMRFAVGELFF. Here the CDR3 DNA reads TGCGCCAGCAGCCAAGTCGACATGAGGTTTGCCGTTGGGGAGCTGTTTTTT.

This clonotype was seen at least ten times. The rearrangement links TRBV6-1 to TRBJ2-1, with D possibly matching TRBD2 (6 bases). V dropped 1 base and J dropped 3 bases, with 16 bases sitting between them. CDR1 is MNHNS and CDR2 is SASEGT in the germline V gene. The CDR3 sequence is 17 residues long. The CDR3: CASSEEGWGEDYNEQFF. In DNA form, the CDR3 reads TGTGCCAGCAGTGAAGAGGGCTGGGGGGAGGACTACAATGAGCAGTTCTTC.

The chain joins TRBV6-5 to TRBJ2-1, with 10 bases aligning to TRBD1. Germline trimming cut 0 bases from V and 1 base from J; bases unmatched to any gene: 3. CDR1 and CDR2 from the germline V gene are MNHEY and SVGAGI. The CDR3 length is 17 residues. CDR3 in DNA: TGTGCCAGCAGTTACTCCGGGACAGGGGATTCCTACAATGAGCAGTTCTTC. It yields the protein CASSYSGTGDSYNEQFF.

This rearrangement joins TRBV12-3 or TRBV12-4 to TRBJ2-5; D ambiguous. The CDR3 runs 12 residues. The V end lost 4 bases, the J end lost 5 bases, and 8 bases lay between the germline ends. Here the CDR3 reads CASSYVWETQYF. The CDR3 DNA is TGTGCCAGCAGTTATGTATGGGAGACCCAGTACTTC.

At least ten counts were recorded for this clonotype. The chain links TRBV19 to TRBJ1-5, with TRBD1 as a possible D gene (5 bases). The CDR3 has 15 residues. Trimming left V 5 bases short and J 5 bases short, with 16 bases between. The germline V gene has CDR1 LNHDA and CDR2 SQIVND (reference sequence). The CDR3, as DNA: TGTGCCAGTAGTTCCCCCCAGGGTCCGGATCAGCCCCAGCATTTT. This encodes CASSSPQGPDQPQHF. The full variable domain, in which reference TRBV19 and TRBJ1-5 provide the parts outside the CDR3, is DGGITQSPKYLFRKEGQNVTLSCEQNLNHDAMYWYRQDPGQGLRLIYYSQIVNDFQKGDIAEGYSVSREKKESFPLTVTSAQKNPTAFYLCASSSPQGPDQPQHFGDGTRLSIL.

The V gene is TRBV7-9, the J gene TRBJ2-7; tentative D call: TRBD2 (5 bases). Germline CDR1 is SEHNR and CDR2 is FQNEAQ (reference sequence). The CDR3 has 14 amino acids. The germline V and J ends were trimmed by 2 bases and 0 bases, with 8 bases remaining between them. This CDR3 is CASSLSGDSYEQYF. CDR3 DNA: TGTGCCAGCAGCTTATCCGGGGACTCCTACGAGCAGTACTTC. Based on the CDR3 plus reference TRBV7-9 and TRBJ2-7, the full variable domain is DTGVSQNPRHKITKRGQNVTFRCDPISEHNRLYWYRQTLGQGPEFLTYFQNEAQLEKSRLLSDRFSAERPKGSFSTLEIQRTEQGDSAMYLCASSLSGDSYEQYFGPGTRLTVT.

In its sample, this clonotype was seen many times. The chain is built from TRBV6-2 or TRBV6-3 and TRBJ1-2; possible D gene TRBD1, 5 bases. Looked up from germline, CDR1 is MNHEY and CDR2 is SVGEGT. Trimming cost V 8 bases and J 4 bases, with 14 bases left between them. The CDR3 runs to 13 residues. This chain's CDR3 is CASGWSGSYGYTF. In nucleotides, the CDR3 is TGTGCCAGCGGATGGTCAGGGAGCTATGGCTACACCTTC.

This clonotype was detected a few times. CDR3 DNA sequence: TGTGCCAGTAGTATTAGGGGGACTGGGCAGAGCAATCAGCCCCAGCATTTT. It codes for CASSIRGTGQSNQPQHF. The genes are TRBV19 and TRBJ1-5; the D gene is possibly TRBD1 (6 bases). V was clipped by 3 bases and J by 1 base, with 16 bases between them. This CDR3 contains 17 residues. Looked up from germline, CDR1 is LNHDA and CDR2 is SQIVND (reference sequence).

The chain joins TRBV7-6 to TRBJ2-2; TRBD2 agrees at 11 bases. The CDR3 sequence is 19 residues long. V lost 0 bases, J lost 1 base, and 7 bases stayed unmatched. Germline values: CDR1 SGHVS, CDR2 FNYEAQ. The CDR3 region is CASSLATSGGPLNTGELFF. The CDR3 DNA reads as TGTGCCAGCAGCTTAGCAACTAGCGGGGGTCCACTGAACACCGGGGAGCTGTTTTTT.